These 23 T cell receptor beta chains came from one sample sequenced in a study of T cell responses to AZD1222 COVID-19 vaccine. Method: immunoSEQ multiplex PCR; TCRdb's copy keeps in-frame clones and lacks some. The table lists 100,000 to 150,000 clones, approximately 85% of them singletons. Specimen: peripheral blood, collected on day 0 of AZD1222 vaccination. All receptors derive from an adult in good health.

The gene calls are TRBV19 and TRBJ1-5; tentative D call: TRBD1 (5 bases). From germline, CDR1 is LNHDA and CDR2 SQIVND (reference sequence). Between the trimmed V and J ends, which lost 7 bases and 3 bases, there was a span of 22 bases. The CDR3 spans 17 residues. The CDR3 sequence: CASIIPCRERNNQPQHF. Here the CDR3 DNA reads TGTGCCAGTATCATCCCCTGCAGGGAACGAAACAATCAGCCCCAGCATTTT.

This chain connects TRBV5-1 to TRBJ1-6; D unresolved. Germline assignment: CDR1 SGHRS and CDR2 YFSETQ. CDR3 length: 15 residues. The V end lost 0 bases, the J end lost 8 bases, and 12 bases lay between the germline ends. The CDR3 nucleotides read TGCGCCAGCAGCTTGGTAAGCGAAGGAGATTCACCCCTCCACTTT. This encodes CASSLVSEGDSPLHF.

V gene TRBV7-3 combines with J gene TRBJ2-1; D possibly matches TRBD1 or TRBD2 (7 bases each). This CDR3 is built from 17 residues. V shed 1 base and J shed 0 bases, with 13 bases lying between them. The V gene's germline CDR1 is SGHTA and CDR2 FQGTGA. The CDR3 loop is CASSLRGGQSSYNEQFF. CDR3 DNA: TGTGCCAGCAGCTTAAGGGGGGGACAGAGCTCCTACAATGAGCAGTTCTTC. The full variable domain, with the rest looked up from reference TRBV7-3 and TRBJ2-1, is GAGVSQTPSNKVTEKGKYVELRCDPISGHTALYWYRQSLGQGPEFLIYFQGTGAADDSGLPNDRFFAVRPEGSVSTLKIQRTERGDSAVYLCASSLRGGQSSYNEQFFGPGTRLTVL.

The chain uses TRBV7-2 and TRBJ1-6, with 7 bases lining up with TRBD1. The germline V gene has CDR1 SGHTA and CDR2 FQGNSA. Unmatched junction bases numbered 9, after V lost 8 bases and J lost 8 bases. The CDR3 length is 14 residues. CDR3 amino acids: CASFQGGFDSPLHF. The CDR3, as DNA: TGTGCCAGCTTTCAAGGGGGCTTCGATTCACCCCTCCACTTT.

This clone was observed once. This chain links TRBV12-3 or TRBV12-4 with TRBJ2-2; the D gene is possibly TRBD1 (6 bases). This CDR3 has 13 amino acids. Trimming took off 6 bases at V and 8 bases at J, with 13 bases between the two ends. The DNA of the CDR3 is TGTGCCAGCAGCCTACAGGGATTTGGGGAGCTGTTTTTT. Residues: CASSLQGFGELFF.

The genes are TRBV9 and TRBJ2-3; 11 bases agree with TRBD2. After removal of 4 bases from V and 6 bases from J, the junction contained 13 bases not matched to a gene. CDR3 length: 17 amino acids. The germline CDR1 and CDR2 sequences are SGDLS and YYNGEE. Written as DNA, the CDR3 is TGTGCCAGCAGCCCTAGGGGTAGCGGGGGGGCCTGGGATACGCAGTATTTT. It yields the protein CASSPRGSGGAWDTQYF.

This sequence joins TRBV25-1 and TRBJ1-2; no clear D gene. Germline CDR1 MGHDK, CDR2 SYGVNS. This CDR3 contains 12 residues. V dropped 1 base and J dropped 3 bases, with 3 bases sitting between them. The CDR3 protein is CASSELYYGYTF. The CDR3 coding sequence is TGTGCCAGCAGTGAATTATACTATGGCTACACCTTC.

The chain combines TRBV18 with TRBJ1-1; TRBD1 matches at 9 bases. The V and J ends lost 3 bases and 3 bases, in that order; junction bases with no gene match: 8. The CDR3 spans 16 residues. Germline values: CDR1 KGHSH, CDR2 LQKENI. CDR3 sequence (DNA): TGTGCCAGCTCACCTTTAAGGGGACAGGGTGACACTGAAGCTTTCTTT. This sequence encodes CASSPLRGQGDTEAFF.

The chain combines TRBV21-1 with TRBJ1-2. TRBV21-1 is assigned pseudogene status. The CDR3 extends over 15 amino acids. The CDR3: CASSPGRGREDGYTF. CDR3 bases: TGTGCCAGCAGCCCCGGGCGGGGCCGGGAGGATGGCTACACCTTC.

The rearrangement links TRBV7-2 to TRBJ2-7; D may match TRBD1 or TRBD2 (6 bases each). Germline CDR1 SGHTA, CDR2 FQGNSA. The V end was cut by 1 base, the J end by 4 bases, with 14 bases between. This CDR3 region has 15 residues. CDR3 coding DNA: TGTGCCAGCAGCTTAGGAGGGGGAGGAAAGTACGAGCAGTACTTC. Translation: CASSLGGGGKYEQYF. The full variable domain, in which reference TRBV7-2 and TRBJ2-7 provide the parts outside the CDR3, is GAGVSQSPSNKVTEKGKDVELRCDPISGHTALYWYRQSLGQGLEFLIYFQGNSAPDKSGLPSDRFSAERTGGSVSTLTIQRTQQEDSAVYLCASSLGGGGKYEQYFGPGTRLTVT.

This chain joins TRBV30 and TRBJ1-5; no firm D call. The ends were cut back, 0 bases at V and 0 bases at J, with 15 bases in the middle. Germline CDR1 GTSNPN, CDR2 SVGIG (reference sequence). The CDR3 contains 17 residues. Here the CDR3 DNA reads TGTGCCTGGAGTGTACCCCCCCCTGAATATAGCAATCAGCCCCAGCATTTT. It specifies CAWSVPPPEYSNQPQHF.

The V gene is TRBV30, the J gene TRBJ1-6, with TRBD1 as a possible D gene (5 bases). From germline, CDR1 is GTSNPN and CDR2 SVGIG (reference sequence). The CDR3 is 15 residues long. V was clipped by 3 bases and J by 2 bases, with 11 bases between them. The CDR3 region is CAWSLSGTYNSPLHF. CDR3 coding DNA: TGTGCCTGGAGCCTCTCAGGGACCTATAATTCACCCCTCCACTTT.

This clone appeared a few times. The CDR3 spells CASRAGGTSYEQYF. CDR3 in DNA: TGTGCCAGCAGGGCTGGAGGGACTAGCTACGAGCAGTACTTC. The chain has TRBV6-5 and TRBJ2-7; 8 bases line up with TRBD2. The CDR3 runs to 14 residues. CDR1 MNHEY and CDR2 SVGAGI come from the germline V gene. V was clipped by 6 bases and J by 3 bases; unmatched bases: 7.

This rearrangement joins TRBV11-2 to TRBJ1-1; 9 bases are a match to TRBD1. The length of the CDR3 is 16 residues. Germline V lookup: CDR1 SGHAT, CDR2 FQNNGV. The V gene end was trimmed by 5 bases and the J gene end by 4 bases; junction bases not matched to a gene: 11. The CDR3 DNA reads TGTGCCAGCAGCCCGATCGGACAGGGGACATTCACTGAAGCTTTCTTT. This encodes CASSPIGQGTFTEAFF.

The sample holds one count of this clone. The V and J genes are TRBV5-6 and TRBJ2-7; 9 nucleotides align to TRBD1. The junction had 5 bases not matched to a gene; V was cut back by 4 bases and J by 6 bases. CDR1 is SGHDT and CDR2 is YYEEEE in the germline V gene. CDR3 length: 13 residues. The CDR3 here is CASSPGQGGEQYF. The CDR3, as DNA: TGTGCCAGCAGCCCGGGACAGGGAGGCGAGCAGTACTTC. Full variable domain (missing parts from reference TRBV5-6 and TRBJ2-7): DAGVTQSPTHLIKTRGQQVTLRCSPKSGHDTVSWYQQALGQGPQFIFQYYEEEERQRGNFPDRFSGHQFPNYSSELNVNALLLGDSALYLCASSPGQGGEQYFGPGTRLTVT.

The chain couples TRBV19 to TRBJ2-1; D is unclear. The germline gives CDR1 LNHDA, CDR2 SQIVND (reference sequence). V lost 0 bases and J 7 bases, leaving 7 bases between the germline ends. This CDR3 has 13 residues. The CDR3 is CASSIDKINEQFF. The CDR3 region has the DNA TGTGCCAGTAGTATAGATAAAATAAATGAGCAGTTCTTC.

The chain couples TRBV27 to TRBJ1-3, with D maybe TRBD1 (6 bases). Germline V gives CDR1 MNHEY, CDR2 SMNVEV (reference sequence). Deletions cut 5 bases from V and 1 base from J, with 15 bases between. The CDR3 sequence is 16 residues long. The CDR3 spells CASSATGTPSGNTIYF. The DNA of the CDR3 is TGTGCCAGCAGTGCAACCGGGACACCGTCTGGAAACACCATATATTTT.

The V call is TRBV7-3, the J call TRBJ2-5; 9 bases are a match to TRBD1. This CDR3 contains 14 residues. Germline assignment: CDR1 SGHTA and CDR2 FQGTGA. After removal of 5 bases from V and 3 bases from J, the junction contained 4 bases not matched to a gene. The CDR3 DNA sequence: TGTGCCAGCAGCCAGGACAGGGGCAAAGAGACCCAGTACTTC. Protein product: CASSQDRGKETQYF.

The chain recombines TRBV5-1 with TRBJ1-2, with D uncertain. CDR3 length: 12 amino acids. Trimming shortened V by 4 bases and J by 8 bases, and 12 bases separated the two germline ends. The germline gives CDR1 SGHRS, CDR2 YFSETQ. The CDR3 is CASSPGVRGYTF. CDR3 sequence (DNA): TGCGCCAGCAGCCCGGGCGTTAGAGGCTACACCTTC.

The rearrangement links TRBV13 to TRBJ2-3, with D possibly TRBD1 on 5 matching bases. The V end was cut by 5 bases, the J end by 3 bases, with 18 bases between. Germline V CDR1 and CDR2: PRHDT, FYEKMQ (reference sequence). The CDR3 totals 16 residues. The CDR3 is CASSASTAPKTDTQYF. The CDR3 nucleotides are TGTGCCAGCAGCGCATCGACAGCCCCTAAGACAGATACGCAGTATTTT. The complete variable domain, with remaining parts taken from reference TRBV13 and TRBJ2-3, reads AAGVIQSPRHLIKEKRETATLKCYPIPRHDTVYWYQQGPGQDPQFLISFYEKMQSDKGSIPDRFSAQQFSDYHSELNMSSLELGDSALYFCASSASTAPKTDTQYFGPGTRLTVL.

This rearrangement joins TRBV19 to TRBJ2-2, with 7 bases identical to TRBD2. Losses at the gene ends were 5 bases for V and 0 bases for J; bases not matched to a gene: 3. This CDR3 region has 15 residues. The germline CDR1 and CDR2 sequences are LNHDA and SQIVND (reference sequence). The CDR3 region has the DNA TGTGCCAGTAGTCCCCGGGGGGCGAACACCGGGGAGCTGTTTTTT. As protein: CASSPRGANTGELFF. Full variable domain (rest looked up from reference TRBV19 and TRBJ2-2): DGGITQSPKYLFRKEGQNVTLSCEQNLNHDAMYWYRQDPGQGLRLIYYSQIVNDFQKGDIAEGYSVSREKKESFPLTVTSAQKNPTAFYLCASSPRGANTGELFFGEGSRLTVL.

The chain combines TRBV12-3 or TRBV12-4 with TRBJ1-5, with D tentatively TRBD1 (5 bases). Trimming stripped 5 bases from V and 5 bases from J, with 10 bases between. The CDR3 is made up of 13 amino acids. CDR3 nucleotide sequence: TGTGCCAGCAGTGCGACAGCTCATCAGCCCCAGCATTTT. Amino acids: CASSATAHQPQHF.

The genes are TRBV9 and TRBJ2-5, with D maybe TRBD1 (6 bases). Trimming cost V 3 bases and J 1 base, with 16 bases left between them. The CDR3 sequence is 16 residues long. Germline CDR1 SGDLS, CDR2 YYNGEE. CDR3 residues: CASSGGTTSVQETQYF. The CDR3 DNA reads TGTGCCAGCAGCGGGGGGACAACCTCGGTCCAAGAGACCCAGTACTTC.